The 3 T cell receptor beta chains listed next were all sequenced from one sample in a study of PD-L1 blockade in urothelial cancer. The table came from immunoSEQ multiplex PCR; TCRdb's copy has only in-frame clones and leaves some out. The sample includes more than 85,000 clones, around 90% seen only once; the top ten take about 0.92%. The sample consisted of PBMCs, taken around atezolizumab (anti-PD-L1) treatment. All receptors derive from a woman at least 80 years old with urothelial cancer.

The chain couples TRBV27 to TRBJ1-2, with 8 bases aligning to TRBD1. The CDR3 sequence is 17 residues long. V was clipped by 3 bases and J by 0 bases; unmatched bases: 9. Per the germline V gene, CDR1 is MNHEY and CDR2 is SMNVEV (reference sequence). The CDR3 region is CASSFNNDRGANYGYTF. The DNA of the CDR3 is TGTGCCAGCAGTTTCAACAACGACAGGGGAGCTAACTATGGCTACACCTTC.

The gene calls are TRBV7-8 and TRBJ1-5; perhaps TRBD1 as D (5 bases). Trimming removed 3 bases at V and 6 bases at J, with 15 bases between. In germline, CDR1 is SGHVS, CDR2 FQNEAQ. CDR3 length equals 15 residues. The CDR3 nucleotides are TGTGCCAGCAGCTTCCGTGACAGTTCCTCTCAGCCCCAGCATTTT. The encoded protein is CASSFRDSSSQPQHF.

The chain combines TRBV7-9 with TRBJ2-1; TRBD2 might be the D (6 bases). Trimming removed 1 base from V and 9 bases from J, with 22 bases in between. The CDR3 sequence is 17 residues long. Germline lookup yields CDR1 SEHNR and CDR2 FQNEAQ (reference sequence). As DNA, the CDR3 is TGTGCCAGCAGCTTAGGAGGAGGAGGGATGCTCGTTCGTGAGCAGTTCTTC. Translated, it gives CASSLGGGGMLVREQFF. The entire variable domain, with the rest obtained from reference TRBV7-9 and TRBJ2-1, is as follows: DTGVSQNPRHKITKRGQNVTFRCDPISEHNRLYWYRQTLGQGPEFLTYFQNEAQLEKSRLLSDRFSAERPKGSFSTLEIQRTEQGDSAMYLCASSLGGGGMLVREQFFGPGTRLTVL.